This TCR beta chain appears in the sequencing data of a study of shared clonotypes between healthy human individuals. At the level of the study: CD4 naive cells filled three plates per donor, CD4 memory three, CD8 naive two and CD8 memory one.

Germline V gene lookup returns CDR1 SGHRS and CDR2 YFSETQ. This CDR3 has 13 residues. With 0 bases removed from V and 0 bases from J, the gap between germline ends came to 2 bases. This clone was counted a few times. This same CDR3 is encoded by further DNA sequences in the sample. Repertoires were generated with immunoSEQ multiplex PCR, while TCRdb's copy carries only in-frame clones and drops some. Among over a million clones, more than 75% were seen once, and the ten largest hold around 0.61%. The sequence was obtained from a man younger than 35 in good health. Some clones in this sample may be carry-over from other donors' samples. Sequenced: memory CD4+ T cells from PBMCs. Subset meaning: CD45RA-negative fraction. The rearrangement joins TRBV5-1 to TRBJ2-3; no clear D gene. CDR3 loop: CASSLDSTDTQYF. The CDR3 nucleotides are TGCGCCAGCAGCTTGGACAGCACAGATACGCAGTATTTT.